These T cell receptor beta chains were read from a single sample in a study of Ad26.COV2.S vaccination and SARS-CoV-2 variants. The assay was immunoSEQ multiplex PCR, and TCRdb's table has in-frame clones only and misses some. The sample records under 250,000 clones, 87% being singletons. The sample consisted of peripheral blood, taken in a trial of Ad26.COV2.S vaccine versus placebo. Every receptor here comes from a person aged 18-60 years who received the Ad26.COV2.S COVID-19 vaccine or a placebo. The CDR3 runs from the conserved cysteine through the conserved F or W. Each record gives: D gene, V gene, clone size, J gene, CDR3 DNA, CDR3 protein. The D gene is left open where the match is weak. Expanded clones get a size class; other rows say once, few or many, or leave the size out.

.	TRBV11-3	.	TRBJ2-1	TGTGCCAGCAGCTTAACTCTAAAACGGGCTCACAATGAGCAGTTCTTC	CASSLTLKRAHNEQFF
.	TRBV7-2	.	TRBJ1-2	TGTGCCAGCAGCTTAGCTGGGGGGCAAATGAATGGCTACACCTTC	CASSLAGGQMNGYTF
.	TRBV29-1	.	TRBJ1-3	TGCAGCGTTGAAGATCACAGGACGGGAGGAAACACCATATATTTT	CSVEDHRTGGNTIYF
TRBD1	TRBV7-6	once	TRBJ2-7	TGTGCCAGCCTGGGACAGATGCCCTCCTACGAGCAGTACTTC	CASLGQMPSYEQYF
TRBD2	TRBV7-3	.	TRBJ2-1	TGTGCCAGCAGGATCGGGACTAGCGGGAGCACCTACAATGAGCAGTTCTTC	CASRIGTSGSTYNEQFF
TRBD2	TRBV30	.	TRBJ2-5	TGTGCCTGGAGTAGCGGGGGAGGCGAGACCCAGTACTTC	CAWSSGGGETQYF
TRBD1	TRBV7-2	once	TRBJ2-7	TGTGCCAGCAGCTTATCGGGACAGGGATCGTACGAGCAGTACTTC	CASSLSGQGSYEQYF
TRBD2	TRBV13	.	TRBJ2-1	TGTGCCACCTCACCGGTAGCGGGAGGGGACAATGAGCAGTTCTTC	CATSPVAGGDNEQFF
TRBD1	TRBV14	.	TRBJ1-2	TGTGCCAGCAGCCCTCACAGGGGTAGCTATGGCTACACCTTC	CASSPHRGSYGYTF
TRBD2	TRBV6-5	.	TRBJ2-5	TGTGCCAGCAGTTACGTCCGGAGCGGGAAAGAGACCCAGTACTTC	CASSYVRSGKETQYF
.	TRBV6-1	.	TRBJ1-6	TGTGCCAGCAGTGAAGCGAGAGCAGGGAATTCACCCCTCCACTTT	CASSEARAGNSPLHF
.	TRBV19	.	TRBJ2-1	TGTGCCAGTACCTCAAACAACTACAATGAGCAGTTCTTC	CASTSNNYNEQFF
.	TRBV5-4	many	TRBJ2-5	TGTGCCAGCAGCTTGGGGCCAGAGACGACAGAGACCCAGTACTTC	CASSLGPETTETQYF
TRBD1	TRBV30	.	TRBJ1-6	TGTGCCCGCCGGGACAGCTATAATTCACCCCTCCACTTT	CARRDSYNSPLHF
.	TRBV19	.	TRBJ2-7	TGTGCCAGTAGCCGGACAGCCTCCTACGAGCAGTACTTC	CASSRTASYEQYF
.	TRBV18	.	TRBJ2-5	TGTGCCAGCTCACAAAACTCCCCCGGGACCTCCTTCGGAGAGACCCAGTACTTC	CASSQNSPGTSFGETQYF